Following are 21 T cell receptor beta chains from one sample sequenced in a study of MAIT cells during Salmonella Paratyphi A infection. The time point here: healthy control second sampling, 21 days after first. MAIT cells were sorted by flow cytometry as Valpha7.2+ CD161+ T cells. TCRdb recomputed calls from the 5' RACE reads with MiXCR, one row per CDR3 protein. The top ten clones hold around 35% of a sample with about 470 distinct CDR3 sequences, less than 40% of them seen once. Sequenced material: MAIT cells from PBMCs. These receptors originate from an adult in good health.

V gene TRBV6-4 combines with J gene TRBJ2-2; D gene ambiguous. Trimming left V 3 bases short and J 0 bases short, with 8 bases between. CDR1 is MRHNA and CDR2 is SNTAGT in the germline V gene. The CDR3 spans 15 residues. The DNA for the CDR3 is TGTGCCAGCAGTGAAAACAGCCCGAACACCGGGGAGCTGTTTTTT. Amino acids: CASSENSPNTGELFF.

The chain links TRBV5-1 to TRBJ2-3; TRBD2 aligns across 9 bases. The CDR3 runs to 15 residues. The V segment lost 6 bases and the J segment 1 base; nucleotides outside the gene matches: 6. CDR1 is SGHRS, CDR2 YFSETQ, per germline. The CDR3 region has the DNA TGCGCCAGCACTCCAGCGGGGGGCGGCACAGATACGCAGTATTTT. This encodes CASTPAGGGTDTQYF.

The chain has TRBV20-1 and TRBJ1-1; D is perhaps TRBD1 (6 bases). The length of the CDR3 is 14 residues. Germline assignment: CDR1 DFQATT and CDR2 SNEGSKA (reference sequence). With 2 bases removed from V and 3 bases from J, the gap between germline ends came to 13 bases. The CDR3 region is CSARSTGRDTEAFF. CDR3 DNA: TGCAGTGCTAGATCCACAGGGAGGGACACTGAAGCTTTCTTT.

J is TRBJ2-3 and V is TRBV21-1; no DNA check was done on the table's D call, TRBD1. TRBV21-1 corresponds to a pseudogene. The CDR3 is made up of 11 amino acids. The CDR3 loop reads CASNLISQGDF. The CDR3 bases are TGTGCCAGCAACTTAATCTCCCAGGGGGACTTT.

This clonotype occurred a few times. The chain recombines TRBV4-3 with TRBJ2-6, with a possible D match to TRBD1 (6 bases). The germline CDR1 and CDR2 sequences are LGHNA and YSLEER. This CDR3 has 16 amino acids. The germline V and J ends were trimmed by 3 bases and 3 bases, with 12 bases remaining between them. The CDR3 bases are TGCGCCAGCAGCCACGAAACAGGGAGTGGGGCCAACGTCCTGACTTTC. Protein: CASSHETGSGANVLTF.

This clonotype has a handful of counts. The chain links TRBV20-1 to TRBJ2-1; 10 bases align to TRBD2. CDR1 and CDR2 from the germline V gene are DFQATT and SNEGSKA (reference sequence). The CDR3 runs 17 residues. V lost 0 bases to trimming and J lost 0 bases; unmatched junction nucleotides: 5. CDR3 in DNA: TGCAGTGCTAGAGATCTAGCGGGGGCCAACTCCTACAATGAGCAGTTCTTC. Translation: CSARDLAGANSYNEQFF.

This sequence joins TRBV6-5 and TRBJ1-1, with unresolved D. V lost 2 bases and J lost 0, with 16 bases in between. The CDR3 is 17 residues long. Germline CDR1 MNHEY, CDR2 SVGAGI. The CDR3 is CASSYGFGVLMNTEAFF. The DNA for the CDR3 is TGTGCCAGCAGTTACGGTTTTGGGGTCCTAATGAACACTGAAGCTTTCTTT.

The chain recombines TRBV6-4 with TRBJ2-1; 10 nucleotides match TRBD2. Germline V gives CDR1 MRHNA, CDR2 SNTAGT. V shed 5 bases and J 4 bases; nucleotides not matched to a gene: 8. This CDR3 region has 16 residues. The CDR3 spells CASSPQAGGGYNEQFF. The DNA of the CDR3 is TGTGCCAGCAGTCCTCAAGCGGGAGGGGGGTACAATGAGCAGTTCTTC.

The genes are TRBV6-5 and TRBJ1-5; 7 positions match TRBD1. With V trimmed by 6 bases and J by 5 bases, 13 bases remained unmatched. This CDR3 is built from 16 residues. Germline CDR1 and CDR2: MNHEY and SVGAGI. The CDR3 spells CASSQEAPGGYQPQHF. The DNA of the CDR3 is TGTGCCAGCAGCCAAGAGGCCCCAGGGGGATATCAGCCCCAGCATTTT.

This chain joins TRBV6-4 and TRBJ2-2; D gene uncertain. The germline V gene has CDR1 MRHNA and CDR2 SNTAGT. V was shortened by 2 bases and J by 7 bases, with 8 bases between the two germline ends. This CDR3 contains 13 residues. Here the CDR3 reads CASSDREDGELFF. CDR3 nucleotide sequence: TGTGCCAGCAGTGACAGGGAAGACGGGGAGCTGTTTTTT.

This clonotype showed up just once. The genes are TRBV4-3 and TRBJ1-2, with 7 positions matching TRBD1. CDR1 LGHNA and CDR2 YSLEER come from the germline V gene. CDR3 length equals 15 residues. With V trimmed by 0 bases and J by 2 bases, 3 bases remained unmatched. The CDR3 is CASSQEWDRNYGYTF. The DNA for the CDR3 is TGCGCCAGCAGCCAAGAATGGGACAGAAACTATGGCTACACCTTC.

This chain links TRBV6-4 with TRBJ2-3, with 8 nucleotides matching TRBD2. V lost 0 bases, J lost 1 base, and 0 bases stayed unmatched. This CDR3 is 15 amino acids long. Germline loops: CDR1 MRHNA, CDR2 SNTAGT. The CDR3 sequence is CASSDSSGGTDTQYF. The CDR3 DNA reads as TGTGCCAGCAGTGACTCTAGCGGGGGCACAGATACGCAGTATTTT.

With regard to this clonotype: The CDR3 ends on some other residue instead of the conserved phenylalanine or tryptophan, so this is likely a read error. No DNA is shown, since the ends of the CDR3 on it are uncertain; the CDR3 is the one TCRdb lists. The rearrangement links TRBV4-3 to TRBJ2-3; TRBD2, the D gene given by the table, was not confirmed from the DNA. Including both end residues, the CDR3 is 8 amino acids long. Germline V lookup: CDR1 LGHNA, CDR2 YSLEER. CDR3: CASSQGGE.

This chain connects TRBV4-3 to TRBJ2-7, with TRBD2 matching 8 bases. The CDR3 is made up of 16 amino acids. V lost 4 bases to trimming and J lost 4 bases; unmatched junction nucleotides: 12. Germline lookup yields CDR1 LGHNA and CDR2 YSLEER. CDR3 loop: CASSPQSGLEDYEQYF. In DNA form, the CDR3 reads TGCGCCAGCAGCCCGCAATCGGGACTAGAAGATTACGAGCAGTACTTC.

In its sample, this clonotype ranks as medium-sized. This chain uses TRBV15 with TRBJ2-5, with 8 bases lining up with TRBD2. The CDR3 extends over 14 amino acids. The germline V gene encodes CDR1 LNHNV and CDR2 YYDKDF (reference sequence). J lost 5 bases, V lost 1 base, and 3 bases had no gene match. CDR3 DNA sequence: TGTGCCACCAGCAGAGCTGGCGGGGGGGAGACCCAGTACTTC. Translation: CATSRAGGGETQYF.

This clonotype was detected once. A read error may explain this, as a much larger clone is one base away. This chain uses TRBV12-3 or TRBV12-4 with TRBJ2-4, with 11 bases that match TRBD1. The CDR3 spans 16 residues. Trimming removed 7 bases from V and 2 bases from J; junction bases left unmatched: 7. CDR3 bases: TGTGCCAGCATGAGCCGGGACAGGGGGTCCAAAAACATTCAGTACTTC. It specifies CASMSRDRGSKNIQYF.

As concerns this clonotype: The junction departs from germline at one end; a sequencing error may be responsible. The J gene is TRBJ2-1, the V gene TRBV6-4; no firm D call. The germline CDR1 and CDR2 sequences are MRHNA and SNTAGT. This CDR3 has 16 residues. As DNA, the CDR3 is TGTGCCAGCAGTGACTCCCCCGGGTCCTCCTCCAATGAGCAGTTCTTC. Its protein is CASSDSPGSSSNEQFF.

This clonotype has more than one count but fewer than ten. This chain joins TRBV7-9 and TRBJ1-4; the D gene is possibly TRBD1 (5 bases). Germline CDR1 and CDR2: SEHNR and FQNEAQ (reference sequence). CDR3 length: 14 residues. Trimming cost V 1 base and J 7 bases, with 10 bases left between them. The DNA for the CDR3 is TGTGCCAGCAGCTTAGGTGCAGGGCGTGAAAAACTGTTTTTT. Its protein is CASSLGAGREKLFF.

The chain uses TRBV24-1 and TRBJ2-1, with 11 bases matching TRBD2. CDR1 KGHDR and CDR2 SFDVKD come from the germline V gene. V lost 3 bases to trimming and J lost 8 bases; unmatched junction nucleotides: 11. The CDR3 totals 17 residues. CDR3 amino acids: CATSDPTTSGDVDEQFF. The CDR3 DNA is TGTGCCACCAGTGATCCGACGACTAGCGGGGACGTGGATGAGCAGTTCTTC.

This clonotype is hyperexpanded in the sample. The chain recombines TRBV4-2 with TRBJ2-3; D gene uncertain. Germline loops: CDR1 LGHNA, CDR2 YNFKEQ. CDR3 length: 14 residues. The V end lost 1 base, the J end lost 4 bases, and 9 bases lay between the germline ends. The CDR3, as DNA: TGTGCCAGCAGCCAAGGGGTAGAAGCAGATACGCAGTATTTT. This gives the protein CASSQGVEADTQYF.

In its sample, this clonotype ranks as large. The DNA of the CDR3 is TGTGCCAGCAGTGAAGGTGAAGGGAGCTATGGCTACACCTTC. Protein sequence: CASSEGEGSYGYTF. The chain carries TRBV6-1 and TRBJ1-2; D gene ambiguous. This CDR3 spans 14 amino acids. Trimming removed 1 base at V and 4 bases at J, with 10 bases between. Per germline, CDR1 MNHNS and CDR2 SASEGT.